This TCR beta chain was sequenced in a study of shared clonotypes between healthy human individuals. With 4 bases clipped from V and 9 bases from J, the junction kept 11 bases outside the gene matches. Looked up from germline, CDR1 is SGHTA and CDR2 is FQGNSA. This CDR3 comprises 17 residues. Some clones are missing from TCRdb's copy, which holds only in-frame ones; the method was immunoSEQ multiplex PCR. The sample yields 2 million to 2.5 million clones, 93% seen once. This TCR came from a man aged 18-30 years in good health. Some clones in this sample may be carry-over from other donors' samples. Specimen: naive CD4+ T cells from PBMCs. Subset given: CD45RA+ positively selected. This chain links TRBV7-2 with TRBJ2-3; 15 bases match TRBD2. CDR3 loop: CASSSRTSGREGRTQYF. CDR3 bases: TGTGCCAGCAGCTCCCGGACTAGCGGGAGGGAGGGCCGAACGCAGTATTTT.